The source of this T cell receptor (beta chain) is a study of shared clonotypes between healthy human individuals. As for the study in general: CD8 memory received one plate per donor, CD8 naive two, CD4 memory three and CD4 naive three.

Regarding the study as a whole: The donor pool, a small one, limited the genetic and exposure-history diversity represented. Larger richness was generally estimated for naive than memory subsets. In the sorted subsets, rarefaction showed sequencing was incomplete despite large depth.

A remark on this clone: The antigen is not known.

V was cut by 9 bases and J by 8 bases, with 16 bases left in between. From germline, CDR1 is MNHEY and CDR2 SMNVEV (reference sequence). This CDR3 region has 13 residues. Data came from immunoSEQ multiplex PCR; TCRdb stores just in-frame clones and leaves some out. Among some 1,100,000 clones, around 78% were seen once, and the ten largest hold under 0.6%. J is TRBJ2-2 and V is TRBV27; D possibly corresponds to TRBD2 (5 bases). This TCR was recovered from a man in his late teens or twenties in good health. Some clones in this sample may be carry-over from other donors' samples. The material sequenced was memory CD4+ T cells from PBMCs. Subset reported: CD45RA-negative fraction. CDR3 coding DNA: TGTGCCAGTCGAGCCGGGGTCGCGGGGGAGCTGTTTTTT. Its protein is CASRAGVAGELFF.